The 21 T cell receptor beta chains below come from one sample, sequenced in a study of Graves' ophthalmopathy and Graves' hyperthyroidism. RNA transcripts served as template for amplifying TCR beta CDR3 sequences. HTBI primers were employed in first-round RT-PCR, then a second-round multiplex PCR followed. Using its own MiXCR run on the multiplex PCR reads, TCRdb lists one record per CDR3 protein. This table holds almost 750,000 distinct CDR3 sequences, roughly 41% found once. The specimen was peripheral blood. The receptor source for this set is an adult man with Graves' ophthalmopathy.

The chain joins TRBV11-2 to TRBJ2-7; 8 positions match TRBD1. The CDR3 runs 15 residues. Unmatched junction bases numbered 9, after V lost 2 bases and J lost 6 bases. CDR1 SGHAT and CDR2 FQNNGV come from the germline V gene. This CDR3 is CASSLPRTGWGEQYF. DNA of the CDR3: TGTGCCAGCAGCTTACCTCGGACAGGGTGGGGCGAGCAGTACTTC.

To note about this clonotype: At one boundary the junction diverges from the germline segment, which might be a read error. The chain is built from TRBV5-1 and TRBJ2-1; D assignment may be TRBD1 or TRBD2 (5 bases each). Germline V CDR1 and CDR2: SGHRS, YFSETQ. CDR3 size: 13 residues. The DNA of the CDR3 is TGCGCCAGCAGCTTGTGGGGGAACAATGAGCAGCTCTTC. Its protein is CASSLWGNNEQLF.

The chain couples TRBV24-1 to TRBJ1-2; D is ambiguous. Germline values: CDR1 KGHDR, CDR2 SFDVKD. V lost 3 bases, J lost 4 bases, and 14 bases lay in between. CDR3 length: 15 residues. Here the CDR3 reads CATSDRRAQAYGYTF. For the CDR3, the DNA is TGTGCCACCAGTGATCGCCGGGCTCAGGCCTATGGCTACACCTTC.

The J gene is TRBJ1-4, the V gene TRBV12-3 or TRBV12-4; D unclear. V was clipped by 2 bases and J by 8 bases, with 3 bases between them. This CDR3 has 11 residues. The CDR3 protein is CASSLWEKLFF. The DNA of the CDR3 is TGTGCCAGCAGTTTATGGGAAAAACTGTTTTTT.

This clonotype was recorded a few times. This chain links TRBV5-1 with TRBJ1-2, with 12 bases that match TRBD1. The CDR3 consists of 16 residues. In germline, CDR1 is SGHRS, CDR2 YFSETQ. Trimming took 0 bases from V and 6 from J; bases not matched to a gene: 6. CDR3 nucleotides: TGCGCCAGCAGCTTGGGGGACAGGGGGCCGGGCGATGGCTACACCTTC. Its translation: CASSLGDRGPGDGYTF.

V and J are TRBV20-1 and TRBJ2-5; no firm D call. V lost 1 base and J 3 bases, leaving 12 bases between the germline ends. Germline CDR1 DFQATT, CDR2 SNEGSKA (reference sequence). This CDR3 is built from 14 residues. The CDR3 here is CSARGRLIEETQYF. The DNA for the CDR3 is TGCAGTGCTAGAGGCAGGTTAATTGAAGAGACCCAGTACTTC.

The chain links TRBV10-3 to TRBJ1-4; possibly TRBD1 for D (5 bases). CDR1 is ENHRY and CDR2 is SYGVKD in the germline V gene. The CDR3 totals 17 residues. Deletions cut 6 bases from V and 7 bases from J, with 24 bases between. The CDR3 sequence is CAISAIKPGLEGEKLFF. The CDR3 DNA reads TGTGCCATCAGCGCTATAAAGCCGGGACTAGAGGGTGAAAAACTGTTTTTT.

This rearrangement joins TRBV29-1 to TRBJ2-3; D is unclear. Germline V CDR1 and CDR2: SQVTM, ANQGSEA. The germline V and J ends were trimmed by 5 bases and 2 bases, with 11 bases remaining between them. CDR3 length: 13 residues. CDR3 DNA sequence: TGCAGCGTTTGGGCAGCATACACAGATACGCAGTATTTT. This encodes CSVWAAYTDTQYF.

The chain employs TRBV29-1 and TRBJ1-1; no reliable D call. The CDR3 totals 12 residues. The germline V and J ends were trimmed by 3 bases and 1 base, with 6 bases remaining between them. CDR1 and CDR2 (germline): SQVTM, ANQGSEA. The CDR3 DNA follows: TGCAGCGTTGAGGCGGAGAACACTGAAGCTTTCTTT. It is translated as CSVEAENTEAFF.

The chain joins TRBV5-1 to TRBJ1-5; D is undetermined. The ends were cut back, 4 bases at V and 4 bases at J, with 9 bases in the middle. This CDR3 contains 13 residues. Germline V gene lookup returns CDR1 SGHRS and CDR2 YFSETQ. CDR3 bases: TGCGCCAGCAGCAGGGATGATAATCAGCCCCAGCATTTT. Translated, it gives CASSRDDNQPQHF.

Remarks on this clonotype: With a much larger clone just one base away, this may be a read error. V gene TRBV25-1 combines with J gene TRBJ1-2; maybe TRBD1 (6 bases). Germline V gene data show CDR1 as MGHDK and CDR2 as SYGVNS. CDR3 size: 15 residues. The CDR3 is CASSYSRGANYAYTF. The DNA of the CDR3 is TGTGCCAGCAGTTACTCGAGGGGGGCTAACTATGCCTACACCTTC.

A note on this clonotype: One end of the junction is discordant with germline, which a read error may explain. This sequence joins TRBV15 and TRBJ1-2; D may be TRBD1 (5 bases). This CDR3 is built from 14 residues. CDR1 LNHNV and CDR2 YYDKDF come from the germline V gene (reference sequence). CDR3 DNA sequence: TGTGCCGCCAGCGGGGCCGGGGTGCCCTATGGCTACACCTTC. Residues: CAASGAGVPYGYTF.

This clonotype appeared a few times. This chain joins TRBV7-8 and TRBJ2-7; the D is unclear. Germline loops: CDR1 SGHVS, CDR2 FQNEAQ. The ends were cut back, 3 bases at V and 4 bases at J, with 13 bases in the middle. The CDR3 is made up of 14 amino acids. The CDR3 sequence is CASSFPGFGYEQYF. The CDR3 coding sequence is TGTGCCAGCAGCTTCCCCGGGTTTGGGTACGAGCAGTACTTC.

In regard to this clonotype: The junction shows a germline mismatch at one end, possibly a read error. The chain employs TRBV7-2 and TRBJ1-5; D ambiguous. Per the germline V gene, CDR1 is SGHTA and CDR2 is FQGNSA. The CDR3 runs 12 residues. The CDR3 is CAGSFGNQPQHF. CDR3 nucleotides: TGTGCCGGCAGCTTCGGCAATCAGCCCCAGCATTTT. Full variable domain (rest looked up from reference TRBV7-2 and TRBJ1-5): GAGVSQSPSNKVTEKGKDVELRCDPISGHTALYWYRQSLGQGLEFLIYFQGNSAPDKSGLPSDRFSAERTGGSVSTLTIQRTQQEDSAVYLCAGSFGNQPQHFGDGTRLSIL.

This clonotype showed up many times. The chain recombines TRBV10-3 with TRBJ2-2, with D unclear. Trimming shortened V by 6 bases and J by 2 bases, and 10 bases separated the two germline ends. The CDR3 spans 14 residues. Germline CDR1 ENHRY, CDR2 SYGVKD. CDR3 DNA sequence: TGTGCCATCAGCCCAAGGGATAACACCGGGGAGCTGTTTTTT. As protein: CAISPRDNTGELFF.

This clonotype was detected a few times. V is TRBV7-9 and J is TRBJ1-1; weak D call: TRBD1 (6 bases). V was cut by 5 bases and J by 4 bases, with 17 bases left in between. The CDR3 spans 15 residues. From germline, CDR1 is SEHNR and CDR2 FQNEAQ (reference sequence). CDR3 nucleotide sequence: TGTGCCAGCAGCATGACAGGAATAGGGGTCACTGAAGCTTTCTTT. As protein: CASSMTGIGVTEAFF.

The sample holds many counts of this clonotype. The rearrangement links TRBV20-1 to TRBJ2-5, with TRBD1 as a possible D gene (5 bases). This CDR3 is 10 amino acids long. Germline V gene sequence: CDR1 DFQATT, CDR2 SNEGSKA (reference sequence). The CDR3 region is CSPQVETQYF. The CDR3 region has the DNA TGCAGCCCACAGGTGGAGACCCAGTACTTC.

This clonotype was found a few times. The chain links TRBV9 to TRBJ2-2; D is possibly TRBD1 or TRBD2 (6 bases each). Germline CDR1 and CDR2: SGDLS and YYNGEE. The germline V and J ends were trimmed by 4 bases and 5 bases, with 18 bases remaining between them. The CDR3 is 16 amino acids. The CDR3 DNA reads TGTGCCAGCAGCCAGAACGGGGGCCTCGGGACCGGGGAGCTGTTTTTT. Protein sequence: CASSQNGGLGTGELFF. Supplemented by reference TRBV9 and TRBJ2-2, the full variable domain reads DSGVTQTPKHLITATGQRVTLRCSPRSGDLSVYWYQQSLDQGLQFLIQYYNGEERAKGNILERFSAQQFPDLHSELNLSSLELGDSALYFCASSQNGGLGTGELFFGEGSRLTVL.

In its sample, this clonotype was seen a few times. The V gene is TRBV12-3 or TRBV12-4, the J gene TRBJ2-5, with a tentative D call TRBD1 (5 bases). V dropped 5 bases and J dropped 3 bases, with 13 bases sitting between them. The CDR3 extends over 14 amino acids. CDR3 residues: CASSQDTAKETQYF. CDR3 DNA sequence: TGTGCCAGCAGTCAGGACACGGCAAAAGAGACCCAGTACTTC.

This clonotype was found a few times. At one end, the junction sequence differs from germline, possibly due to a read error. This chain joins TRBV24-1 and TRBJ2-7, with D perhaps being TRBD1 or TRBD2 (5 bases each). Per the germline V gene, CDR1 is KGHDR and CDR2 is SFDVKD. This CDR3 has 11 residues. The CDR3 DNA sequence: TGTGCCACAAGGGACCCCTACGAGCAGTGCTTC. It encodes CATRDPYEQCF.

The chain carries TRBV29-1 and TRBJ1-2; 9 nucleotides line up with TRBD1. With 5 bases clipped from V and 4 bases from J, the junction kept 8 bases outside the gene matches. There are 14 residues in the CDR3. The V gene's germline CDR1 is SQVTM and CDR2 ANQGSEA. This chain's CDR3 is CSVIGQGLLYGYTF. DNA of the CDR3: TGCAGCGTTATCGGACAGGGGCTCCTCTATGGCTACACCTTC.